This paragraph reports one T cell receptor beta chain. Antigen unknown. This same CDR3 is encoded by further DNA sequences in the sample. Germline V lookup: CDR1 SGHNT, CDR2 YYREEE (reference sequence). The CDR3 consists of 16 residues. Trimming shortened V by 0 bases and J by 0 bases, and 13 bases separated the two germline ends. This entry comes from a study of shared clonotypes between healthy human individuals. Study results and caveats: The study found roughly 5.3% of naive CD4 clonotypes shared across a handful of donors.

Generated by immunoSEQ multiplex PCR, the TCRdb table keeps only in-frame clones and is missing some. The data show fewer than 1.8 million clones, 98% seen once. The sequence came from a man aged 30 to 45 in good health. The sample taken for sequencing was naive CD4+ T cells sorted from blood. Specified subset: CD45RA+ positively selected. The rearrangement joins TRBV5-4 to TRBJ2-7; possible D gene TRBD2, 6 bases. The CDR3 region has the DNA TGTGCCAGCAGCTTGGAGGCGGGAAGAAGCTCCTACGAGCAGTACTTC. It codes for CASSLEAGRSSYEQYF.